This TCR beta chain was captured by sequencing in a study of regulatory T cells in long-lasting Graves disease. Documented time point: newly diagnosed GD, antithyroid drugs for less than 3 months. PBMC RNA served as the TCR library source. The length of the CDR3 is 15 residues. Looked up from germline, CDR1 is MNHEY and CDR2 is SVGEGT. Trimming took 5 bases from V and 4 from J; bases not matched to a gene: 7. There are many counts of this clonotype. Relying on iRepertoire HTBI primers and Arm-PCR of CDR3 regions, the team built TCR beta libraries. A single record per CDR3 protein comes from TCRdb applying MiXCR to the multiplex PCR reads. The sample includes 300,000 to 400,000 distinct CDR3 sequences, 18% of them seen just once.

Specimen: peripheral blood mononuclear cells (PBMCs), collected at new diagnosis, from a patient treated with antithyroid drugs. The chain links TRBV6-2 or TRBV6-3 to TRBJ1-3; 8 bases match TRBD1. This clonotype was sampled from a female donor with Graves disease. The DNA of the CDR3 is TGTGCCAGCAGTGAAAGACAGGGGCAAGGAAACACCATATATTTT. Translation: CASSERQGQGNTIYF.